This TCR beta chain originates from a study of T cell repertoires in cytomegalovirus infection. Whole-study findings and limits: Carriers of CMV and the relevant HLA type were discriminated by public TCR beta frequency. CMV-specific TCR beta clonotypes restricted by HLA-C dominated the ex vivo response.

This clonotype was detected ten times or more. What it binds is not known. Trimming cost V 0 bases and J 3 bases, with 13 bases left between them. In germline, CDR1 is SGHDT, CDR2 YYEEEE. The CDR3 is made up of 15 amino acids. From the reads, TCRdb called clonotypes with MiXCR, one entry per CDR3 protein. This table holds hundreds of thousands of distinct CDR3 sequences, approximately 8.9% found once. The sequenced sample consisted of PBMCs. The rearrangement uses TRBV5-6 and TRBJ2-7; D is possibly TRBD1 (5 bases). This TCR was recovered from a human donor in good health (CMV status not recorded). Some clones in this sample may be carry-over from other donors' samples. This CDR3 reads CASSLAAGKRYEQYF. The CDR3 bases are TGTGCCAGCAGCTTGGCGGCAGGGAAACGCTACGAGCAGTACTTC. The full variable domain, in which reference TRBV5-6 and TRBJ2-7 provide the parts outside the CDR3, is DAGVTQSPTHLIKTRGQQVTLRCSPKSGHDTVSWYQQALGQGPQFIFQYYEEEERQRGNFPDRFSGHQFPNYSSELNVNALLLGDSALYLCASSLAAGKRYEQYFGPGTRLTVT.